This TCR beta chain was documented in a study of blood T cell repertoires in COVID-19. Whole-study context: There were acute and convalescent COVID-19 samples, and they came from the United States, Italy and Spain.

As processed by the authors: For nucleated cells, counts were estimated from reference gene primer amplification. Assay: immunoSEQ multiplex PCR; the TCRdb copy retains only in-frame clones and omits some. V and J calls and clone size are copied from that table; D and trimming were computed from the DNA. The sample has some 200,000 clones, 85% to 90% seen once; the top ten hold 2.5% to 3.5%. Trimming took off 0 bases at V and 0 bases at J, with 9 bases between the two ends. Looked up from germline, CDR1 is SGHRS and CDR2 is YFSETQ. This CDR3 comprises 15 residues. This clonotype was sampled from a man in his forties with active or convalescent COVID-19. The rearrangement uses TRBV5-1 and TRBJ1-1; D is unresolved. What was sequenced was peripheral blood. CDR3: CASSLGQVMNTEAFF. Here the CDR3 DNA reads TGCGCCAGCAGCTTGGGACAAGTCATGAACACTGAAGCTTTCTTT.